Below, 23 T cell receptor beta chains from the same sample are listed, as sequenced in a study of tumor-infiltrating lymphocytes in primary liver carcinoma. Scientists recovered RNA and DNA together from about 20-30 mg of unsorted bulk tissue. A primer matching the constant region was used to make TCR beta cDNA from 500 to 650 ng of total RNA. The TCR beta library was amplified through three nested multiplex PCR rounds in a modified ARM-PCR procedure. TRBV1-TRBV30 forward primers paired with a C-beta reverse primer drove the first two PCR rounds, approximately 11 cycles each. TCRdb itself ran the multiplex PCR reads through MiXCR, one entry per CDR3 protein. The table records roughly 200,000 distinct CDR3 sequences, approximately 86% of them present only once. The source material was tumor tissue from primary liver carcinoma. These receptors all come from a man in his forties with primary liver carcinoma and hepatitis B virus infection.

Points on this clonotype: The CDR3 does not close with the conserved phenylalanine or tryptophan, likely indicating a read error. The rearrangement uses TRBV29-1 and TRBJ1-2; D ambiguous. CDR3 length: 14 amino acids. CDR1 and CDR2 (germline): SQVTM, ANQGSEA. The CDR3 DNA follows: TGCAACGTTTCACTTGACGGGTACTACTATGGCTACACCTTG. Translated: CNVSLDGYYYGYTL.

In this sample, this clonotype turned up once. At one end, the junction sequence differs from germline, possibly due to a read error. V and J are TRBV4-3 and TRBJ2-5, with D possibly called TRBD1 or TRBD2 (6 bases each). The CDR3 has 15 amino acids. The germline V gene encodes CDR1 LGHNA and CDR2 YSLEER. The CDR3 nucleotides read TGTGCCAGCAGCGAAGCGGAGGGGGTATCGGAGACCCAGTATTTC. As protein: CASSEAEGVSETQYF.

As concerns this clonotype: This may stem from a read error, because a much larger clone lies one nucleotide away. The rearrangement uses TRBV29-1 and TRBJ1-2; D may be TRBD1 (5 bases). Germline V gene lookup returns CDR1 SQVTM and CDR2 ANQGSEA. The CDR3 runs to 11 residues. In DNA, the CDR3 is TGCAGCGTTAGGGGCCTCTATTGCTACACCTTC. It encodes CSVRGLYCYTF.

V usage is TRBV6-5 and J usage is TRBJ2-1; no clear D. This CDR3 has 15 amino acids. Deletions cut 2 bases from V and 6 bases from J, with 14 bases between. Germline CDR1 MNHEY, CDR2 SVGAGI. This CDR3 reads CASSYGVRASNEQFF. DNA of the CDR3: TGTGCCAGCAGTTACGGGGTAAGGGCGTCCAATGAGCAGTTCTTC.

Of note for this clonotype: Germline is not matched at one junction end, which may reflect a read error. This chain uses TRBV7-2 with TRBJ1-5; D gene uncertain. The CDR3 consists of 13 residues. Per the germline V gene, CDR1 is SGHTA and CDR2 is FQGNSA. The CDR3: CANSLTDNQPQHF. The DNA of the CDR3 is TGTGCCAACAGCTTAACCGATAATCAGCCCCAGCATTTT.

This clonotype was observed once. One end of the junction varies from germline; a read error may be responsible. The chain recombines TRBV4-3 with TRBJ2-7; D gene uncertain. This CDR3 is 13 amino acids long. CDR1 LGHNA and CDR2 YSLEER come from the germline V gene. In DNA form, the CDR3 reads TGCACCAACAGCCAAGATCTGCCCTACGAACAGTACTTC. Its protein product is CTNSQDLPYEQYF.

Details on this clonotype: This CDR3 fails to terminate in the conserved phenylalanine or tryptophan, so it likely reflects a read error. This chain uses TRBV29-1 with TRBJ1-3; a weak D match, TRBD1 (5 bases). V was pared by 4 bases and J by 6 bases, with 16 bases between. There are 14 residues in the CDR3. CDR1 and CDR2 from the germline V gene are SQVTM and ANQGSEA. The CDR3 sequence is CSVGGGTVINTIYV. In DNA, the CDR3 is TGCAGCGTTGGGGGGGGGACCGTGATAAACACCATATATGTT.

Concerning this clonotype: A read error is likely, as this CDR3 ends without the conserved phenylalanine or tryptophan. The rearrangement uses TRBV12-3 or TRBV12-4 and TRBJ2-3; 10 bases fit TRBD2. The CDR3 has 17 residues. The J segment lost 3 bases and the V segment lost 4 bases, leaving 10 bases of the junction unmatched. The CDR3 nucleotides are TGTGCCAGCAGTTCCCCAACTAGCGGGAAAAGTACAGATACGCAGTATTAT. It translates to CASSSPTSGKSTDTQYY.

A note on this clonotype: The final CDR3 position lacks the conserved phenylalanine or tryptophan, pointing to a likely read error. No DNA is shown, since the ends of the CDR3 on it are uncertain; the CDR3 is the one TCRdb lists. The chain combines TRBV5-1 with TRBJ2-1; the D segment call TRBD2 is taken from the table without a DNA check. The germline CDR1 and CDR2 sequences are SGHRS and YFSETQ. The CDR3 has 16 residues if both end residues are counted. The CDR3 sequence is CASSVTGTSGGNEHFI.

V is TRBV7-3 and J is TRBJ2-7, with D hard to call. V lost 1 base to trimming and J lost 7 bases, with 11 bases between them. The germline gives CDR1 SGHTA, CDR2 FQGTGA. This CDR3 is 13 amino acids long. Written as DNA, the CDR3 is TGTGCCAGCAGCTTAATGCAGCTCGGTGAGCAGTACTTC. Translated: CASSLMQLGEQYF. The full variable domain, with the rest looked up from reference TRBV7-3 and TRBJ2-7, is GAGVSQTPSNKVTEKGKYVELRCDPISGHTALYWYRQSLGQGPEFLIYFQGTGAADDSGLPNDRFFAVRPEGSVSTLKIQRTERGDSAVYLCASSLMQLGEQYFGPGTRLTVT.

Note on this clonotype: A much larger clone differs from this one at a single base, so this may be a read error. The CDR3 here is CASSLTWELFF. DNA of the CDR3: TGTGCCAGCAGTTTAACCTGGGAGCTGTTTTTT. The gene calls are TRBV28 and TRBJ2-2; no firm D call. The V gene's germline CDR1 is MDHEN and CDR2 SYDVKM. Trimming stripped 2 bases from V and 9 bases from J, with 4 bases between. This CDR3 has 11 amino acids.

In the case of this clonotype: Compared with germline, one end of the junction differs, possibly owing to a read error. This chain links TRBV29-1 with TRBJ2-2; TRBD1 matches at 7 bases. This CDR3 comprises 14 residues. Germline values: CDR1 SQVTM, CDR2 ANQGSEA. The CDR3: CSVSGPGTTGEPFF. For the CDR3, the DNA is TGCAGCGTTTCCGGGCCGGGGACCACAGGGGAGCCGTTTTTT.

The chain has TRBV6-6 and TRBJ2-7; D may be TRBD2 (6 bases). The CDR3 totals 15 residues. Germline assignment: CDR1 MNHNY and CDR2 SVGAGI (reference sequence). Trimming shortened V by 2 bases and J by 5 bases, and 16 bases separated the two germline ends. CDR3 sequence reads: CASSYPERGGDEQYF. The CDR3 DNA reads TGTGCCAGCAGTTACCCTGAACGGGGAGGAGACGAGCAGTACTTC.

This clonotype was found many times. This may be a read error, as it is one base from a much larger clone. This chain connects TRBV29-1 to TRBJ2-7; D tentatively fits TRBD1 or TRBD2 (6 bases each). This CDR3 is 14 amino acids long. Germline V gives CDR1 SQVTM, CDR2 ANQGSEA. The V end was cut by 4 bases, the J end by 5 bases, with 18 bases between. The CDR3 sequence is CSVAPWGANHEQYF. CDR3 in DNA: TGCAGCGTTGCCCCTTGGGGGGCCAACCACGAGCAGTACTTC.

This chain connects TRBV29-1 to TRBJ2-5, with a weak D call TRBD1 (7 bases). The germline V and J ends were trimmed by 1 base and 5 bases, with 11 bases remaining between them. The CDR3 covers 13 residues. Looked up from germline, CDR1 is SQVTM and CDR2 is ANQGSEA. The CDR3 coding sequence is TGCAGCGTTGAAGGCTCAGGGGGGGAGACCCAGTACTTC. This translates into CSVEGSGGETQYF.

Worth noting for this clonotype: The junction does not match germline at one end; this may be a read error. CDR3 residues: CASSSNGMRSLFNEHFF. DNA of the CDR3: TGTGCCAGCAGCTCAAACGGGATGAGAAGCTTGTTTAATGAGCATTTCTTC. The J gene is TRBJ2-1, the V gene TRBV11-1, with D tentatively TRBD2 (5 bases). CDR3 length: 17 residues. Germline V gene data show CDR1 as SGHAT and CDR2 as FQDESV (reference sequence).

Notes on this clonotype: This could be a read error, since a much larger clone is one nucleotide away. This chain joins TRBV6-2 or TRBV6-3 and TRBJ2-7; perhaps TRBD1 as D (6 bases). The CDR3 has 14 amino acids. Trimming removed 5 bases at V and 5 bases at J, with 16 bases between. From germline, CDR1 is MNHEY and CDR2 SVGEGT. The CDR3 coding sequence is TGTGCCAGCAGTCTATGGGACACACCGAACGAGCAGTACTTC. Residues: CASSLWDTPNEQYF.

Concerning this clonotype itself: The junction departs from the called germline gene at one end, perhaps through a read error. V usage is TRBV14 and J usage is TRBJ2-1; 8 bases line up with TRBD2. CDR3 length equals 16 residues. Germline V gene lookup returns CDR1 SGHDN and CDR2 FVKESK. The CDR3 sequence: CPISAVAGWVNNEHFF. In nucleotides, the CDR3 is TGTCCCATCAGTGCCGTAGCGGGATGGGTAAACAATGAGCATTTCTTC.

For this clonotype: At one of its ends the junction is not consistent with the germline gene, which may arise from a read error. This chain connects TRBV29-1 to TRBJ2-2; the match to TRBD2 covers 10 bases. CDR1 and CDR2 from the germline V gene are SQVTM and ANQGSEA. The CDR3 is made up of 15 amino acids. The DNA for the CDR3 is TGCGGCGTTGGGACTAGCGCGGCGAACGCCGGGGAGCTATTTTTT. Translation: CGVGTSAANAGELFF.

As to this clonotype: Its ends do not fully match the called genes, so a read error is possible. The chain has TRBV5-6 and TRBJ1-3; no definite D call. CDR1 and CDR2 (germline): SGHDT, YYEEEE. This CDR3 is 14 amino acids long. CDR3 sequence reads: CASSPNSSGNTIYF. The CDR3 DNA reads as TGTGCCAGCAGCCCGAACAGCTCTGGAAACACAATATATTTT. The full variable domain, completed using reference TRBV5-6 and TRBJ1-3, is DAGVTQSPTHLIKTRGQQVTLRCSPKSGHDTVSWYQQALGQGPQFIFQYYEEEERQRGNFPDRFSGHQFPNYSSELNVNALLLGDSALYLCASSPNSSGNTIYFGEGSWLTVV.

Comment on this clonotype: An end of the junction does not agree with germline; a read error may underlie this. Here the CDR3 DNA reads TGCAGCGTTGGCAGGGGAGATGGCTACATCTTC. As protein: CSVGRGDGYIF. The chain combines TRBV29-1 with TRBJ1-2; TRBD1 is a possible D gene (6 bases). The CDR3 is 11 residues long. Germline V gene data show CDR1 as SQVTM and CDR2 as ANQGSEA.

On this clonotype itself: This CDR3 fails to terminate in the conserved phenylalanine or tryptophan, so it likely reflects a read error. The V gene is TRBV29-1, the J gene TRBJ2-1; 10 positions match TRBD2. This CDR3 contains 15 residues. Germline CDR1 is SQVTM and CDR2 is ANQGSEA. V gave up 4 bases and J gave up 9 bases; unmatched junction bases: 12. The CDR3, as DNA: TGCAGCGTTGGCCTTCTAGCGGGGGTGACAGCTGAGCAGTTCATC. This codes for CSVGLLAGVTAEQFI.

As for this clonotype: One end of the junction varies from germline; a read error may be responsible. The J gene is TRBJ2-1, the V gene TRBV6-2 or TRBV6-3; the D gene is possibly TRBD2 (6 bases). Germline CDR1 and CDR2: MNHEY and SVGEGT. The CDR3 spans 15 residues. CDR3 region: CASSYTAGNLNEQFF. The CDR3 region has the DNA TGTGCTAGCAGTTACACGGCGGGAAACCTCAATGAGCAGTTCTTC.